In this sample, the clone carrying this T cell receptor (beta chain) turned up a few times. Its antigen is unknown. Constant-segment primers were used for 5'RACE, and the resulting TCR alpha and TCR beta cDNA libraries carried sample barcodes and UMIs. TCRdb processed the 5' RACE reads anew with MiXCR; each CDR3 protein has one entry. The table has 300,000 to 350,000 distinct CDR3 sequences, 13% to 15% seen once. The data stem from a study of T-cell memory formation after mild COVID-19. Study-wide results and caveats: In pre-infection memory, a portion of responding clones appeared, which suggested that cross-reactive memory joined.

The CDR3 runs to 16 residues. Trimming stripped 5 bases from V and 2 bases from J, with 16 bases between. From germline, CDR1 is SGHNT and CDR2 YENEEA. Material for sequencing was PBMCs or a T cell subset sorted from them (not recorded which). This TCR was recovered from a man aged 18-30 years who had mild COVID-19 (a few samples of this study predate the infection). Cell type and time point are not known. The chain uses TRBV11-3 and TRBJ2-1; tentatively, D is TRBD1 or TRBD2 (5 bases each). Here the CDR3 DNA reads TGTGCCAGCAGCCCTGGGACCAAGGGCGCCTACAATGAGCAGTTCTTC. This gives the protein CASSPGTKGAYNEQFF. Full variable domain (remainder filled in from reference TRBV11-3 and TRBJ2-1): EAGVVQSPRYKIIEKKQPVAFWCNPISGHNTLYWYLQNLGQGPELLIRYENEEAVDDSQLPKDRFSAERLKGVDSTLKIQPAELGDSAVYLCASSPGTKGAYNEQFFGPGTRLTVL.